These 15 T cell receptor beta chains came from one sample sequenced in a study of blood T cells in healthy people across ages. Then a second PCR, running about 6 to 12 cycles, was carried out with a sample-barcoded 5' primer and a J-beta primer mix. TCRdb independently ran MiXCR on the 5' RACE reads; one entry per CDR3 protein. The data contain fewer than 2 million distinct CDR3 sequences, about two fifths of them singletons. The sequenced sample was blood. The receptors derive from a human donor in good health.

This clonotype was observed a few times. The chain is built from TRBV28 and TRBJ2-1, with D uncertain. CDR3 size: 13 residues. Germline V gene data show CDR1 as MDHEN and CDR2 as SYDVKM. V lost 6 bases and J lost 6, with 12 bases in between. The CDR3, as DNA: TGTGCCAGCAGAACCCTGGGGTCCAATGAGCAGTTCTTC. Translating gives CASRTLGSNEQFF.

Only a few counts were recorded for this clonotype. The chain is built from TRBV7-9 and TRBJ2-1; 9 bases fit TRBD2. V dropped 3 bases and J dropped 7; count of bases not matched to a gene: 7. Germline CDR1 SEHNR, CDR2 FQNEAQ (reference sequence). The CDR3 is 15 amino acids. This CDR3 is CASSFGGGAINEQFF. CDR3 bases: TGTGCCAGCAGCTTTGGCGGGGGGGCCATAAATGAGCAGTTCTTC.

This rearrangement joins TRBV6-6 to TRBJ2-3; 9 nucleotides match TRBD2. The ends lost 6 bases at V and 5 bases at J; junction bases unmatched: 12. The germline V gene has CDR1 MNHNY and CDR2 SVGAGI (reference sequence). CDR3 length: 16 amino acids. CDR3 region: CASRSGGRQFKDTQYF. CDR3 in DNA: TGTGCCAGCAGGAGCGGGGGGCGCCAATTCAAAGATACGCAGTATTTT.

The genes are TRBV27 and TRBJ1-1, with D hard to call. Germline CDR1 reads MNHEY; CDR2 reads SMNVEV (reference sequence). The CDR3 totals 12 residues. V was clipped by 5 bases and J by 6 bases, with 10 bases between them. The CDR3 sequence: CASSPHSAEAFF. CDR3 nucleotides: TGTGCCAGCAGTCCCCATTCTGCTGAAGCTTTCTTT.

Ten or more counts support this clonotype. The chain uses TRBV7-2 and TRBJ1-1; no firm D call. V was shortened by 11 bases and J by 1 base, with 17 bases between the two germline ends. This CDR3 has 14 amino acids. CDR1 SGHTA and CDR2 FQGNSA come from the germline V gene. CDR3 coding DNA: TGTGCCGCCACTAAAGATGGAACGAACACTGAAGCTTTCTTT. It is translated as CAATKDGTNTEAFF.

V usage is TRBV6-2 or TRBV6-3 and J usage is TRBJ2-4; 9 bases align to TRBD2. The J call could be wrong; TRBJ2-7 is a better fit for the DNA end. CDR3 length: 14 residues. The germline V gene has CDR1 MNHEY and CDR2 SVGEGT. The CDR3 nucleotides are TGTGCCAGCAGTTTAGCGGGGGCCCTCTACGAGCAGTACTTC. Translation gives CASSLAGALYEQYF.

CDR3 amino acids: CASSVLSPYEQYF. For the CDR3, the DNA is TGTGCCAGCAGCGTATTAAGCCCCTACGAGCAGTACTTC. The chain is built from TRBV9 and TRBJ2-4; D ambiguous. Gene TRBJ2-7 matches the end of the DNA better, so the J call may be wrong. From germline, CDR1 is SGDLS and CDR2 YYNGEE. CDR3 size: 13 residues.

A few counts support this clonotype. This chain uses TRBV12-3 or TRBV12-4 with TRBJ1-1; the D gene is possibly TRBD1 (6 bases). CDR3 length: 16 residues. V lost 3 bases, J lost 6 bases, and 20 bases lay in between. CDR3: CASSFLPVQTGAEAFF. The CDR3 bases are TGTGCCAGCAGTTTTCTGCCGGTTCAGACAGGCGCTGAAGCTTTCTTT.

The CDR3 sequence: CASTRNIAETQYF. CDR3 in DNA: TGTGCCAGCACGAGGAACATCGCGGAGACCCAGTACTTC. V and J are TRBV2 and TRBJ2-5; no clear D. The germline gives CDR1 SNHLY, CDR2 FYNNEI. This CDR3 has 13 residues. V gave up 7 bases and J gave up 5 bases, with 14 bases separating them.

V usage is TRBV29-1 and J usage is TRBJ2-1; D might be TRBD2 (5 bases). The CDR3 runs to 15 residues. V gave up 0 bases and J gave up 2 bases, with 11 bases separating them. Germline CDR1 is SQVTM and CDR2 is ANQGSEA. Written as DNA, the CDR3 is TGCAGCGTTGAAGATCGGGGTAACCCCTACAATGAGCAGTTCTTC. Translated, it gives CSVEDRGNPYNEQFF.

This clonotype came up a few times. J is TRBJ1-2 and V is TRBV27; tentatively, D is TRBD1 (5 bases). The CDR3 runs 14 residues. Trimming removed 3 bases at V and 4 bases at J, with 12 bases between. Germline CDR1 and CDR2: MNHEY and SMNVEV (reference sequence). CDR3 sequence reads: CASSFIGASYGYTF. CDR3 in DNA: TGTGCCAGCAGTTTCATCGGGGCGAGCTATGGCTACACCTTC.

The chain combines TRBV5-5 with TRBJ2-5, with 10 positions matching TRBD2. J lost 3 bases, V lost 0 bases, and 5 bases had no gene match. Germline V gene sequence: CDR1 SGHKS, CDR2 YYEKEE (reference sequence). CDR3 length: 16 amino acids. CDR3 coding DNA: TGTGCCAGCAGCTTGGTGGTAGCGGGGGGAAAAGAGACCCAGTACTTC. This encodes CASSLVVAGGKETQYF.

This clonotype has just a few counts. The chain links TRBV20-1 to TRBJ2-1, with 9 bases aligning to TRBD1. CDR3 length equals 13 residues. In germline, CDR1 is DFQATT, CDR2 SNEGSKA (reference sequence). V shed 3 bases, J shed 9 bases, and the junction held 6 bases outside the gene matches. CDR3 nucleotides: TGCAGTGCTAGCGGTACAGGGGGCTTTGAGCAGTTCTTC. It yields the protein CSASGTGGFEQFF.

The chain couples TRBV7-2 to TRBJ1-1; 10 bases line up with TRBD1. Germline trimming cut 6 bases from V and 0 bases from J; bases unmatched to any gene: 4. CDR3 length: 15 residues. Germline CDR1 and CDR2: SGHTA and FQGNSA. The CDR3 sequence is CASRRQGALNTEAFF. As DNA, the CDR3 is TGTGCCAGCAGGCGACAGGGGGCCTTGAACACTGAAGCTTTCTTT.

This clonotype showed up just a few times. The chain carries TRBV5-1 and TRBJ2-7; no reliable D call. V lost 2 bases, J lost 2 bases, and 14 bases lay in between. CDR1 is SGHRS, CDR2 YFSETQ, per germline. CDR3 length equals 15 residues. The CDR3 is CASSFEGFGPYEQYF. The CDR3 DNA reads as TGCGCCAGCAGCTTTGAAGGGTTTGGGCCCTACGAGCAGTACTTC.